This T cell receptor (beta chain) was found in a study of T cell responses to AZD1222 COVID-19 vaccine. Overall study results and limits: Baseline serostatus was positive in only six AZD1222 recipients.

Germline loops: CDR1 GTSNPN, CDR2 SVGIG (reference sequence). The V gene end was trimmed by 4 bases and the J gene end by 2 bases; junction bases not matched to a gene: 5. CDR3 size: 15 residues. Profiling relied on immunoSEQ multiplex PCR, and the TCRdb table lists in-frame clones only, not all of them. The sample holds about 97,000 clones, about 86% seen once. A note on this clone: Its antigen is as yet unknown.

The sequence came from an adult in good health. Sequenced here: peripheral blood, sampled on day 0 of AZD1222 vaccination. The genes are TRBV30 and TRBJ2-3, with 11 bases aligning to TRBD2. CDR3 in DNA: TGTGCCTGGAAGGGACTAGCGGACCCCACAGATACGCAGTATTTT. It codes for CAWKGLADPTDTQYF.